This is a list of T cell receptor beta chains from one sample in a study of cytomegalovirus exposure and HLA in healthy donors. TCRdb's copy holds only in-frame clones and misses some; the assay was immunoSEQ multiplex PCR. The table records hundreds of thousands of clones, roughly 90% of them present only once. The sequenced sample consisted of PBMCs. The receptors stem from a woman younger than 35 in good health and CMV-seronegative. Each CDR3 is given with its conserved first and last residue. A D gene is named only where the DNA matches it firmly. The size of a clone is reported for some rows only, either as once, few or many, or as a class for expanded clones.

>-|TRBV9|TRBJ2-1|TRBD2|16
CASSVESGGTYNEQFF
TGTGCCAGCAGCGTGGAAAGCGGGGGTACCTACAATGAGCAGTTCTTC
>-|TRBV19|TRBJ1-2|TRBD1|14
CASSIVEGARGYTF
TGTGCCAGTAGTATAGTTGAGGGGGCCCGTGGCTACACCTTC
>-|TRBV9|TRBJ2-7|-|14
CASSVGWLASEQYF
TGTGCCAGCAGCGTAGGTTGGCTAGCATCCGAGCAGTACTTC
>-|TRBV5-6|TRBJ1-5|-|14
CASSDGYSNQPQHF
TGTGCCAGCAGCGACGGGTATAGCAATCAGCCCCAGCATTTT
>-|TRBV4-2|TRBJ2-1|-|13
CASSPGQTSEQFF
TGTGCCAGCAGCCCTGGACAGACAAGTGAGCAGTTCTTC
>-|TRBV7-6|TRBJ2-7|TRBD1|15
CASSPDRGDSYEQYF
TGTGCCAGCAGCCCCGACAGGGGCGACTCCTACGAGCAGTACTTC
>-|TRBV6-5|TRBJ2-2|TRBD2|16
CASSSPASGNTGELFF
TGTGCCAGCAGTTCGCCAGCTAGCGGGAACACCGGGGAGCTGTTTTTT
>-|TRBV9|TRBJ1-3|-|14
CASSVRDSGNTIYF
TGTGCCAGCAGCGTTCGGGACTCTGGAAACACCATATATTTT
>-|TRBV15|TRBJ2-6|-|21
CATSRDVAPRKRVWGANVLTF
TGTGCCACCAGCAGAGATGTAGCGCCCCGAAAGCGGGTATGGGGGGCCAACGTCCTGACTTTC
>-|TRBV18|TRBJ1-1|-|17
CASSPQRNRVSNTEAFF
TGTGCCAGCTCACCGCAACGAAACAGGGTATCGAACACTGAAGCTTTCTTT
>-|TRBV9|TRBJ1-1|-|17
CASSVGIAPPMNTEAFF
TGTGCCAGCAGCGTAGGGATAGCTCCGCCCATGAACACTGAAGCTTTCTTT
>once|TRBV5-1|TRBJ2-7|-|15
CASSDRGGSSYEQYF
TGCGCCAGCAGCGATCGAGGGGGAAGCTCCTACGAGCAGTACTTC
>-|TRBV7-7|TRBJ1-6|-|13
CASSLWRDSPLHF
TGTGCCAGCAGCTTATGGAGGGATTCACCCCTCCACTTT